This is a list of T cell receptor beta chains from one sample in a study of blood T cell repertoires in COVID-19. Assay used: immunoSEQ multiplex PCR; TCRdb lists only in-frame clones, some missing. Counted here are 250,000 to 300,000 clones, over 75% occurring once; the ten biggest clones make up about 1.1%. The sample was PBMCs or T cells enriched from blood (not recorded which). Receptors originate from a woman aged 25 to 39 who had recovered from COVID-19. Each CDR3 is given with its conserved first and last residue. D genes are given only for firm matches. Clone size is shown for a subset of rows, as once, few, many or a class of expanded clone.

D gene,V gene,clone size,J gene,CDR3 protein,CDR3 DNA
.,TRBV10-1,.,TRBJ1-6,CASSESTGLNSPLHF,TGCGCCAGCAGTGAGTCGACAGGCCTTAATTCACCCCTCCACTTT
.,TRBV11-2,.,TRBJ2-3,CASSLDLQGTQYF,TGTGCCAGCAGCTTAGATCTACAGGGAACGCAGTATTTT
TRBD2,TRBV5-4,.,TRBJ2-3,CASSHRLAGPNTDTQYF,TGTGCCAGCAGCCACAGACTAGCGGGCCCGAACACAGATACGCAGTATTTT
.,TRBV28,.,TRBJ2-5,CASSLGTFQETQYF,TGTGCCAGCAGTTTAGGGACTTTCCAAGAGACCCAGTACTTC
TRBD2,TRBV7-2,.,TRBJ2-3,CASSLIGRAGDTQYF,TGTGCCAGCAGCTTAATTGGGAGGGCCGGAGATACGCAGTATTTT
TRBD2,TRBV7-6,.,TRBJ2-6,CASSLDTSGSSGANVLTF,TGTGCCAGCAGCTTAGACACTAGCGGGAGTTCTGGGGCCAACGTCCTGACTTTC
.,TRBV28,.,TRBJ1-1,CASSSRAETTEAFF,TGTGCCAGCAGTTCCCGCGCGGAGACCACTGAAGCTTTCTTT
TRBD1,TRBV19,.,TRBJ1-2,CASSLLLGTATDGYTF,TGTGCCAGTAGTTTACTTCTTGGGACAGCGACCGATGGCTACACCTTC
TRBD2,TRBV4-2,.,TRBJ2-1,CASSQDPSGYNEQFF,TGTGCCAGCAGCCAAGATCCTAGCGGCTACAATGAGCAGTTCTTC
TRBD1,TRBV24-1,.,TRBJ2-3,CATSDPRQGTDTQYF,TGTGCCACCAGTGATCCTAGACAGGGGACAGATACGCAGTATTTT
.,TRBV5-4,.,TRBJ1-3,CASSLGRLSGNTIYF,TGTGCCAGCAGCTTGGGCAGGCTCTCTGGAAACACCATATATTTT
.,TRBV29-1,once,TRBJ2-3,CSVEDRGGKVDTQYF,TGCAGCGTTGAAGATCGTGGCGGGAAGGTAGATACGCAGTATTTT
TRBD1,TRBV9,.,TRBJ1-6,CASSADRLISPLHF,TGTGCCAGCAGCGCGGACAGGCTGATTTCACCCCTCCACTTT
.,TRBV3-1/TRBV3-2,.,TRBJ1-3,CASSQETLELLSGNTIYF,TGTGCCAGCAGCCAAGAAACTTTGGAGCTCCTCTCTGGAAACACCATATATTTT
TRBD2,TRBV3-1/TRBV3-2,.,TRBJ2-1,CASSQLRAVGGPAGCNEQFF,TGTGCCAGCAGCCAACTCCGTGCGGTGGGAGGGCCAGCGGGTTGCAATGAGCAGTTCTTC
.,TRBV18,.,TRBJ1-4,CASSPSEELFF,TGTGCCAGCTCACCAAGCGAAGAGCTGTTTTTT
.,TRBV6-2/TRBV6-3,.,TRBJ1-5,CASSPLGQISNQPQHF,TGTGCCAGCAGTCCCCTCGGACAGATTAGCAATCAGCCCCAGCATTTT
.,TRBV28,once,TRBJ2-2,CASRTAGAHGELFF,TGTGCCAGCAGAACAGCAGGGGCGCACGGGGAGCTGTTTTTT
.,TRBV28,.,TRBJ2-3,CASSGPTDTQYF,TGTGCCAGCAGTGGCCCCACAGATACGCAGTATTTT
.,TRBV7-9,once,TRBJ1-2,CASTPSGSENYGYTF,TGTGCCAGCACCCCCAGCGGGTCGGAGAACTATGGCTACACCTTC
.,TRBV14,.,TRBJ2-1,CASSQDFQGNEQFF,TGTGCCAGCAGCCAAGATTTCCAGGGCAATGAGCAGTTCTTC
TRBD1,TRBV10-3,.,TRBJ1-3,CATNRGGNTIYF,TGTGCCACGAACAGGGGTGGAAACACCATATATTTT
.,TRBV29-1,.,TRBJ1-5,CSVEDRDTSYQPQHF,TGCAGCGTTGAAGACCGGGACACGAGTTATCAGCCCCAGCATTTT
.,TRBV9,.,TRBJ2-4,CASSVGIAKNIQYF,TGTGCCAGCAGCGTAGGTATAGCCAAAAACATTCAGTACTTC
.,TRBV12-3/TRBV12-4,few,TRBJ2-3,CASSNRDTQYF,TGTGCCAGCAGTAACAGAGATACGCAGTATTTT
.,TRBV5-4,.,TRBJ2-5,CASSFENRGEETQYF,TGTGCCAGCAGCTTTGAGAACCGCGGGGAGGAGACCCAGTACTTC
.,TRBV7-2,.,TRBJ1-3,CASSPGSSGNTIYF,TGTGCCAGCAGCCCGGGGAGCTCTGGAAACACCATATATTTT
TRBD2,TRBV5-1,.,TRBJ2-1,CASSLGGLAGANEQFF,TGCGCCAGCAGCTTGGGAGGGCTAGCGGGAGCAAATGAGCAGTTCTTC
TRBD2,TRBV18,.,TRBJ2-1,CASSPSMLDSGLAGDSYNEQFF,TGTGCCAGCTCACCCTCTATGCTGGACAGCGGGTTAGCGGGAGATTCCTACAATGAGCAGTTCTTC
TRBD2,TRBV9,.,TRBJ2-7,CASSVGAGGEQYF,TGTGCCAGCAGCGTAGGAGCGGGAGGGGAGCAGTACTTC
TRBD2,TRBV29-1,once,TRBJ2-7,CSVMISGSYEQYF,TGCAGCGTTATGATTAGCGGGAGTTACGAGCAGTACTTC
TRBD1,TRBV7-9,.,TRBJ2-3,CASSLGGQLGDTQYF,TGTGCCAGCAGCTTAGGGGGACAGCTGGGAGATACGCAGTATTTT
.,TRBV5-1,few,TRBJ1-3,CASSYTGSGNTIYF,TGCGCCAGCAGCTATACAGGGTCGGGAAACACCATATATTTT
.,TRBV27,.,TRBJ2-7,CASSTAGYEQYF,TGTGCCAGCAGTACCGCGGGCTACGAGCAGTACTTC
.,TRBV6-2/TRBV6-3,.,TRBJ1-5,CASSPGTRSNQPQHF,TGTGCCAGCAGTCCCGGGACAAGGAGCAATCAGCCCCAGCATTTT
.,TRBV28,.,TRBJ2-5,CASSSQGPRRKETQYF,TGTGCCAGCAGTTCGCAGGGCCCTAGAAGGAAAGAGACCCAGTACTTC
.,TRBV11-2,.,TRBJ1-1,CASSLPGYTEAFF,TGTGCCAGCAGCTTACCGGGGTACACTGAAGCTTTCTTT
.,TRBV21-1,few,TRBJ2-7,CASSKAGGRYEQYF,TGTGCCAGCAGCAAAGCAGGGGGCAGATACGAGCAGTACTTC
TRBD2,TRBV7-2,once,TRBJ2-3,CASSSPGGVGNTQYF,TGTGCCAGCAGCTCCCCGGGGGGAGTGGGAAATACGCAGTATTTT
.,TRBV3-1/TRBV3-2,.,TRBJ2-1,CASSPDSRGNEQFF,TGTGCCAGCAGCCCGGATTCCAGGGGAAATGAGCAGTTCTTC
.,TRBV6-4,.,TRBJ2-7,CASSESTGQGIYEQYF,TGTGCCAGCAGTGAAAGTACTGGCCAGGGGATCTACGAGCAGTACTTC
.,TRBV19,few,TRBJ2-2,CASSIFGGGAYTGELFF,TGTGCCAGTAGTATATTTGGAGGGGGCGCCTACACCGGGGAGCTGTTTTTT
.,TRBV12-3/TRBV12-4,.,TRBJ2-5,CASSRRRGETQYF,TGTGCCAGCAGTAGGAGGAGGGGAGAGACCCAGTACTTC
TRBD1,TRBV5-4,few,TRBJ2-1,CASSPDRASYNEQFF,TGTGCCAGCAGCCCAGACAGGGCGTCCTACAATGAGCAGTTCTTC
TRBD1,TRBV5-6,once,TRBJ2-5,CASSQDRGETQYF,TGTGCCAGCAGCCAGGACAGGGGTGAGACCCAGTACTTC
TRBD1,TRBV2,few,TRBJ1-4,CASTYLTGGGKLFF,TGTGCCAGCACCTATTTGACAGGGGGAGGAAAACTGTTTTTT
.,TRBV13,.,TRBJ2-6,CASSVTGNSGANVLTF,TGTGCCAGCAGCGTGACAGGAAACTCTGGGGCCAACGTCCTGACTTTC
TRBD1,TRBV6-1,once,TRBJ2-3,CASSEVDRDPDTQYF,TGTGCCAGCAGTGAAGTAGACAGGGACCCAGATACGCAGTATTTT
.,TRBV4-3,.,TRBJ1-6,CASSQDAVNSPLHF,TGCGCCAGCAGCCAAGATGCGGTAAATTCACCCCTCCACTTT
TRBD2,TRBV28,.,TRBJ2-1,CASSLGSGMEFF,TGTGCCAGCAGTTTAGGTAGCGGGATGGAGTTCTTC
TRBD1,TRBV19,.,TRBJ1-1,CASSIGQGVATEAFF,TGTGCCAGTAGTATAGGACAGGGGGTAGCCACTGAAGCTTTCTTT
.,TRBV5-1,once,TRBJ2-2,CASSLAGETGELFF,TGCGCCAGCAGCTTGGCGGGGGAAACCGGGGAGCTGTTTTTT
TRBD2,TRBV6-5,.,TRBJ2-7,CASSYSGDYPREQYF,TGTGCCAGCAGTTACTCGGGGGACTACCCTCGGGAGCAGTACTTC
TRBD1,TRBV5-8,.,TRBJ1-2,CASTQGANYGYTF,TGTGCCAGCACTCAGGGGGCTAACTATGGCTACACCTTC
.,TRBV5-6,.,TRBJ2-7,CASSLSLYEQYF,TGTGCCAGCAGCTTGAGCCTCTACGAGCAGTACTTC
.,TRBV3-1/TRBV3-2,.,TRBJ1-5,CASSQDLFVNQPQHF,TGTGCCAGCAGCCAAGATCTTTTCGTCAATCAGCCCCAGCATTTT
TRBD1,TRBV29-1,few,TRBJ2-1,CSAAGQGVGNEQFF,TGCAGCGCGGCTGGACAGGGAGTAGGGAATGAGCAGTTCTTC